This TCR beta chain is drawn from a study of cytomegalovirus exposure and HLA in healthy donors. PCR used 60 Vbeta primers and 13 Jbeta primers. Libraries were prepared by immunoSEQ multiplex PCR; TCRdb keeps only in-frame clonotypes and omits some of them. The sample records some 180,000 clones, over 65% being singletons. A single count supports this clone. V was cut by 0 bases and J by 1 base, with 7 bases left in between. The CDR3 contains 14 residues. The germline V gene encodes CDR1 SGHKS and CDR2 YYEKEE (reference sequence). The source is a man aged 18 to 29 in good health and CMV-seronegative. Sample: PBMCs. The rearrangement joins TRBV5-5 to TRBJ1-2, with TRBD1 as a possible D gene (6 bases). The CDR3 loop reads CASSLDRVNYGYTF. For the CDR3, the DNA is TGTGCCAGCAGCTTGGACAGGGTTAACTATGGCTACACCTTC.